This T cell receptor beta chain was obtained from a study of cytomegalovirus exposure and HLA in healthy donors. On the study more broadly: There were about 85 million unique TCRs (from HLA-typed donors) in an early data release.

The donors (healthy individuals) were bone marrow donors. The PCR contained 60 Vbeta and 13 Jbeta primers. Clones were sequenced by immunoSEQ multiplex PCR, and TCRdb holds only the in-frame ones, with some missing. Of over 130,000 clones listed, roughly 66% are singletons. The CDR3 covers 14 residues. CDR1 and CDR2 (germline): LNHDA, SQIVND (reference sequence). Trimming removed 9 bases from V and 2 bases from J; junction bases left unmatched: 6. Material for sequencing was PBMCs. V is TRBV19 and J is TRBJ2-3; TRBD1 matches 9 bases. The source is a woman aged 55 to 70 in good health and CMV-seronegative. CDR3 amino acids: CASRQGVPTDTQYF. The CDR3 region has the DNA TGTGCCAGCCGACAGGGGGTGCCCACAGATACGCAGTATTTT.